This TCR beta chain was found in a study of Tregs in tolerant kidney transplant recipients. About this clone itself: Its antigen is still unknown.

Sequenced by immunoSEQ multiplex PCR; TCRdb stores in-frame clones only, minus some. The data contain more than 30,000 clones, 82% of them singletons. CDR3 length equals 13 residues. Germline V gene lookup returns CDR1 SGHTA and CDR2 FQGTGA. Trimming left V 4 bases short and J 6 bases short, with 11 bases between. Specimen: Tregs from blood cultured with allogeneic cells. This TCR came from a human donor in good health. This rearrangement joins TRBV7-3 to TRBJ2-3, with D unresolved. Here the CDR3 reads CASSSAVGDTQYF. The DNA of the CDR3 is TGTGCCAGCAGCTCGGCGGTGGGGGATACGCAGTATTTT.